This record covers a single TCR beta chain. Its antigen remains unidentified. This entry is derived from a study of T-cell memory formation after mild COVID-19. V was pared by 0 bases and J by 7 bases, with 7 bases between. CDR1 is SGHTA, CDR2 FQGTGA, per germline. This CDR3 spans 14 amino acids. TCRdb called the 5' RACE reads again in MiXCR, with one record for every CDR3 protein. The repertoire holds 580,000 or so distinct CDR3 sequences, with 17% as singletons. Overall study findings and caveats: The CD4+ clones that contracted clustered mainly within CM and EM, and the CD8+ clones concentrated in EMRA.

The chain employs TRBV7-3 and TRBJ1-6; D gene ambiguous. This receptor was taken from an adult woman who had mild COVID-19 (a few samples of this study predate the infection). Cell type and time point are not known. Sequenced input: PBMCs or a T cell subset sorted from them (not recorded which). The CDR3 DNA reads TGTGCCAGCAGCTTAACCGTGCTGAATTCACCCCTCCACTTT. Translating gives CASSLTVLNSPLHF.